This record looks at one T cell receptor (beta chain) sequence and its context. The data stem from a study of shared clonotypes between healthy human individuals. The repertoire was sequenced with immunoSEQ multiplex PCR; TCRdb's copy has only in-frame clones and lacks some. The table has a few million clones, just under 95% seen once. Trimming at V came to 1 base and at J to 8 bases, leaving 4 bases not matched to a gene. The V gene's germline CDR1 is SGHRS and CDR2 YFSETQ. The CDR3 contains 13 residues. The material sequenced was naive CD4+ T cells from PBMCs. Sample subset: CD45RA+ positively selected. The TCR originated in a young man in good health. Some clones in this sample may be carry-over from other donors' samples. The rearrangement joins TRBV5-1 to TRBJ2-5, with 8 positions matching TRBD2. The CDR3 loop is CASSLWREETQYF. As DNA, the CDR3 is TGCGCCAGCAGCTTGTGGCGGGAGGAAACCCAGTACTTC.